The clone carrying this TCR beta chain was picked up a small number of times. A second PCR of 7 to 11 cycles used a sample-barcoded 5' primer and a J-beta primer mix. TCRdb analysed the 5' RACE reads with MiXCR anew, one entry per CDR3 protein. The sample shows about 580,000 distinct CDR3 sequences, around 50% of them seen only once. This sample is part of a study of blood T cells in healthy people across ages. V was pared by 5 bases and J by 0 bases, with 7 bases of the junction left unmatched. CDR3 length: 17 amino acids. Germline loops: CDR1 SEHNR, CDR2 FQNEAQ (reference sequence). Every donor contributed around 10 milliliters of peripheral blood by blood draw.

The gene calls are TRBV7-9 and TRBJ2-1, with 10 nucleotides matching TRBD2. This TCR derives from an older man in good health. The sequenced sample consisted of blood. CDR3 DNA: TGTGCCAGCAGCAAGCGGGAGGGACAAAGCTCCTACAATGAGCAGTTCTTC. This codes for CASSKREGQSSYNEQFF.